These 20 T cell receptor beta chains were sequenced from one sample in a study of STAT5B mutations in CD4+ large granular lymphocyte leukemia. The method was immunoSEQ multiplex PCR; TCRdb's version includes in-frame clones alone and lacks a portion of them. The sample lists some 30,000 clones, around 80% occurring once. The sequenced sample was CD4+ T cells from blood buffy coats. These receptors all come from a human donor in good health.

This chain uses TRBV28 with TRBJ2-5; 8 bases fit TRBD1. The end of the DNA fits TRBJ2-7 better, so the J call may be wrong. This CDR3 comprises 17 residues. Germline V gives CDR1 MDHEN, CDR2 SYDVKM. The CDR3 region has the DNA TGTGCCAGCAGTTTATGGGTACTACAGGGGGAGTCCTACGAGCAGTACTTC. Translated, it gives CASSLWVLQGESYEQYF.

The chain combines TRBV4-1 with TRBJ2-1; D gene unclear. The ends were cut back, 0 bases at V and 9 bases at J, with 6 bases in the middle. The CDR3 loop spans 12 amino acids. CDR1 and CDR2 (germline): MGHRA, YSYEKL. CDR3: CASSQDTREQFF. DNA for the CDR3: TGCGCCAGCAGCCAAGATACCCGTGAGCAGTTCTTC.

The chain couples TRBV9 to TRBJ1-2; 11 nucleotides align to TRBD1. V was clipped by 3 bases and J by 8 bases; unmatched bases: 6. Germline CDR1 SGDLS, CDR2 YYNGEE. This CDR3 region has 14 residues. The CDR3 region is CASSDGQGAQGYTF. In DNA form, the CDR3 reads TGTGCCAGCAGCGACGGACAGGGGGCACAGGGCTACACCTTC.

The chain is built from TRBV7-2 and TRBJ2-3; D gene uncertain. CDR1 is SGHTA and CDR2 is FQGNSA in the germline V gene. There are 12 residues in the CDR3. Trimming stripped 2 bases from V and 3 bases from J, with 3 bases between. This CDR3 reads CASSLWTDTQYF. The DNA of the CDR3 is TGTGCCAGCAGCTTATGGACAGATACGCAGTATTTT.

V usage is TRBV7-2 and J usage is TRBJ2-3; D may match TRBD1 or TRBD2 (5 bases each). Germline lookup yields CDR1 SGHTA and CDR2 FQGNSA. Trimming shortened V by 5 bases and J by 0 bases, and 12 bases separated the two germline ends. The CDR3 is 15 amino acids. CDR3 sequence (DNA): TGTGCCAGCAGCCCATCAGGGACCAGCACAGATACGCAGTATTTT. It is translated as CASSPSGTSTDTQYF.

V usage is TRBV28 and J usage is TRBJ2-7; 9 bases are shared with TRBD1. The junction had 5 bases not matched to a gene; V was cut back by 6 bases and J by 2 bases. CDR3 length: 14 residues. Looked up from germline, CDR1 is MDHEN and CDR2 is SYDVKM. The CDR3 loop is CASRWGQGPYEQYF. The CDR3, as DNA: TGTGCCAGCAGATGGGGACAGGGCCCCTACGAGCAGTACTTC.

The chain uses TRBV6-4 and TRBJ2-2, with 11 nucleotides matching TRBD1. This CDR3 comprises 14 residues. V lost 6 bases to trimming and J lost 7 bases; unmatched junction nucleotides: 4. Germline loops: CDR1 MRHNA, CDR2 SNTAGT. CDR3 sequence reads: CASRRDRGSGELFF. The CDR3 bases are TGTGCCAGCAGAAGGGACAGGGGGAGCGGGGAGCTGTTTTTT.

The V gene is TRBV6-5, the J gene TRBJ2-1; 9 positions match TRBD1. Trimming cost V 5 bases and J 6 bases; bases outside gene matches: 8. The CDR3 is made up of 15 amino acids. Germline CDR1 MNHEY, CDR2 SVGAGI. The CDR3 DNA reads TGTGCCAGCAGTCTGTCGGGACAGGGTCTCAATGAGCAGTTCTTC. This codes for CASSLSGQGLNEQFF.

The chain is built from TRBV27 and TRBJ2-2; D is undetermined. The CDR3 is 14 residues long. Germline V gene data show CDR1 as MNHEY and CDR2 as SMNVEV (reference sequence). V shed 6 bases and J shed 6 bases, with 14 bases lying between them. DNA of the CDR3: TGTGCCAGCAGCCAACTCTTCGAGGCCGGGGAGCTGTTTTTT. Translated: CASSQLFEAGELFF.

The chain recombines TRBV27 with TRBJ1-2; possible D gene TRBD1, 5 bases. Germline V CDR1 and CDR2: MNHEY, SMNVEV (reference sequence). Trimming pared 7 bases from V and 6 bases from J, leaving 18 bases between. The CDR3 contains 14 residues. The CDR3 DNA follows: TGTGCCAGCACCTCCCTCGCCAGGGATCATGGCTACACCTTC. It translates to CASTSLARDHGYTF.

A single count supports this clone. Written as DNA, the CDR3 is TGTGCCATCAGTGAACAACAGGGGTGGACAGATACGCAGTATTTT. It translates to CAISEQQGWTDTQYF. This chain joins TRBV10-3 and TRBJ2-3, with 7 bases lining up with TRBD1. CDR3 length: 15 residues. The V gene's germline CDR1 is ENHRY and CDR2 SYGVKD. Trimming cost V 3 bases and J 3 bases; bases outside gene matches: 6.

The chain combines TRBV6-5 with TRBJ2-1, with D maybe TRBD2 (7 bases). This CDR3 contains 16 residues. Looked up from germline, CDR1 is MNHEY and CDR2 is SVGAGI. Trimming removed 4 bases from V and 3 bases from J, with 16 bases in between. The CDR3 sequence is CASSSPGRGGYNEQFF. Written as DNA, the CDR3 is TGTGCCAGCAGTTCCCCTGGGAGGGGGGGCTACAATGAGCAGTTCTTC.

The CDR3 here is CASSPAGQGRNTIYF. Written as DNA, the CDR3 is TGTGCCAGCAGCCCAGCTGGACAGGGCCGAAACACCATATATTTT. J is TRBJ1-3 and V is TRBV7-9; TRBD1 aligns across 8 bases. The germline CDR1 and CDR2 sequences are SEHNR and FQNEAQ (reference sequence). The CDR3 has 15 residues. Losses at the gene ends were 5 bases for V and 5 bases for J; bases not matched to a gene: 8. The variable domain in full, completed from reference TRBV7-9 and TRBJ1-3, reads DTGVSQNPRHKITKRGQNVTFRCDPISEHNRLYWYRQTLGQGPEFLTYFQNEAQLEKSRLLSDRFSAERPKGSFSTLEIQRTEQGDSAMYLCASSPAGQGRNTIYFGEGSWLTVV.

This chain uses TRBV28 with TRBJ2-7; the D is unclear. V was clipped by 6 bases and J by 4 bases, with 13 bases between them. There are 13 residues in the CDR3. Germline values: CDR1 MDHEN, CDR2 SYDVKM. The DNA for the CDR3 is TGTGCCAGCAGACTCAACGACCGGTACGAGCAGTACTTC. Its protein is CASRLNDRYEQYF.

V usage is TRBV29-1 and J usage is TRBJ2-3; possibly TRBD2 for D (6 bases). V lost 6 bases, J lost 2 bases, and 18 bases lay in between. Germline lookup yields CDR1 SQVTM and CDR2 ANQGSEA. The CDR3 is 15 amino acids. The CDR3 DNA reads TGCAGCGTGTGGGGGGACGGGACGTCCACAGATACGCAGTATTTT. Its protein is CSVWGDGTSTDTQYF.

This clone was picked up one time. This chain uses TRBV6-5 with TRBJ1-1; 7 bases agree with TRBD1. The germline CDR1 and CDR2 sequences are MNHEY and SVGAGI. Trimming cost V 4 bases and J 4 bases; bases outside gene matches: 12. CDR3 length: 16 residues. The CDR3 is CASSWGPPTGSTEAFF. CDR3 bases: TGTGCCAGCAGTTGGGGGCCACCGACAGGGAGCACTGAAGCTTTCTTT.

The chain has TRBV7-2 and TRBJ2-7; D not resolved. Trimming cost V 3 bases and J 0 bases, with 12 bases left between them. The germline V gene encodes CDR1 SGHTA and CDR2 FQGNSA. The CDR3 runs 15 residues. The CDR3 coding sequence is TGTGCCAGCAGCTTCCTCAGCCAGATCTCCTACGAGCAGTACTTC. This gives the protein CASSFLSQISYEQYF.

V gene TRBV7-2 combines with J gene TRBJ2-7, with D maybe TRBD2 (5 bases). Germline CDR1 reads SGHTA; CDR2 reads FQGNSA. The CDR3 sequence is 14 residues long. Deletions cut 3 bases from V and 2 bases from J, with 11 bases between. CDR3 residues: CASSLTSGTYEQYF. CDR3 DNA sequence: TGTGCCAGCAGCTTGACGTCGGGGACCTACGAGCAGTACTTC.

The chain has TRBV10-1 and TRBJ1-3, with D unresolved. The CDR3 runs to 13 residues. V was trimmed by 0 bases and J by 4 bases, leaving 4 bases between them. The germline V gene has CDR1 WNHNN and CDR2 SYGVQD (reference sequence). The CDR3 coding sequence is TGCGCCAGCAGTGAGTCGGCGGGAAACACCATATATTTT. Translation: CASSESAGNTIYF.

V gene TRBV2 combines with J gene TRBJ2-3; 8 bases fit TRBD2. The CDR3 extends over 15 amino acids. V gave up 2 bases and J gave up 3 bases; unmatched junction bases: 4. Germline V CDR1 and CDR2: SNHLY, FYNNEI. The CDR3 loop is CASSEWGGRTDTQYF. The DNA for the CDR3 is TGTGCCAGCAGTGAATGGGGCGGGAGGACAGATACGCAGTATTTT.